This T cell receptor (beta chain) stems from a study of blood T cell repertoires in COVID-19. Deletions cut 0 bases from V and 7 bases from J, with 16 bases between. Looked up from germline, CDR1 is MNHEY and CDR2 is SMNVEV (reference sequence). This CDR3 comprises 16 residues. In the original analysis: How many nucleated cells were present was estimated from reference gene primer amplification. Method: immunoSEQ multiplex PCR; TCRdb's copy keeps in-frame clones and lacks some. The V and J calls and clone size are taken from that table; D and trimming were inferred from the DNA. The sample shows 40,000 or so clones, about nine tenths of them seen only once.

The chain joins TRBV27 to TRBJ2-1; D might be TRBD1 (7 bases). The TCR originated in a man between 50 and 59 years old with active COVID-19. Sequenced input: peripheral blood. The CDR3 reads CASSLSPRRGRNEQFF. The CDR3 coding sequence is TGTGCCAGCAGTTTATCCCCCCGCAGGGGGAGGAATGAGCAGTTCTTC.